The 20 T cell receptor beta chains reported below all come from one sample, sequenced in a study of regulatory T cells in long-lasting Graves disease. Building of the TCR beta libraries involved iRepertoire HTBI primers and Arm-PCR of CDR3 regions. TCRdb independently ran MiXCR on the multiplex PCR reads; one entry per CDR3 protein. The sample has fewer than 400,000 distinct CDR3 sequences; about 19% are singletons. Sample time point: persistent/refractory GD, antithyroid drugs over 5 years with positive TRAb. The TCR library was made from RNA that had been extracted from PBMCs in TRIzol. The specimen comprised peripheral blood mononuclear cells (PBMCs), sampled when the disease was refractory, from a patient treated with antithyroid drugs. Every receptor here comes from a female donor with Graves disease.

This clonotype was seen at least ten times. The chain combines TRBV7-8 with TRBJ1-2; D may be TRBD1 (6 bases). V lost 1 base and J 8 bases, leaving 23 bases between the germline ends. Per germline, CDR1 SGHVS and CDR2 FQNEAQ. The CDR3 has 17 residues. The CDR3 here is CASSLEGLTGALGGYTF. DNA for the CDR3: TGTGCCAGCAGCTTAGAGGGTTTGACAGGAGCATTGGGCGGCTACACCTTC.

The CDR3 protein is CASSLHGLSGRRSPLHF. CDR3 coding DNA: TGTGCCAGCAGTCTACATGGCCTGTCAGGGAGGCGGTCACCCCTCCACTTT. This chain links TRBV27 with TRBJ1-6; D might be TRBD1 (5 bases). Germline values: CDR1 MNHEY, CDR2 SMNVEV (reference sequence). Deletions cut 5 bases from V and 10 bases from J, with 24 bases between. The CDR3 is made up of 17 amino acids.

This chain links TRBV4-1 with TRBJ2-2; TRBD2 matches 10 bases. Germline CDR1 and CDR2: MGHRA and YSYEKL. After removal of 3 bases from V and 3 bases from J, the junction contained 7 bases not matched to a gene. The CDR3 length is 17 residues. The CDR3 nucleotides read TGCGCCAGCAGCCAGGGACCGGGACTAGCGTACACCGGGGAGCTGTTTTTT. Its translation is CASSQGPGLAYTGELFF.

There are many counts of this clonotype. The gene calls are TRBV28 and TRBJ2-2; tentative D call: TRBD1 (6 bases). The V gene lost 9 bases and the J gene lost 5 bases, with 13 bases spanning the gap. Germline assignment: CDR1 MDHEN and CDR2 SYDVKM. This CDR3 has 13 residues. CDR3 DNA sequence: TGTGCCAGTCAACAGGGTAGGACCGGGGAGCTGTTTTTT. This sequence encodes CASQQGRTGELFF. Drawing the rest from reference TRBV28 and TRBJ2-2, the complete variable domain is DVKVTQSSRYLVKRTGEKVFLECVQDMDHENMFWYRQDPGLGLRLIYFSYDVKMKEKGDIPEGYSVSREKKERFSLILESASTNQTSMYLCASQQGRTGELFFGEGSRLTVL.

This clonotype was seen many times. This chain connects TRBV6-2 or TRBV6-3 to TRBJ2-5; 8 bases fit TRBD1. Germline values: CDR1 MNHEY, CDR2 SVGEGT. CDR3 length equals 13 residues. V lost 6 bases, J lost 2 bases, and 2 bases stayed unmatched. The CDR3: CASRRQGQETQYF. The CDR3 coding sequence is TGTGCCAGCAGGCGACAGGGGCAAGAGACCCAGTACTTC.

The gene calls are TRBV6-5 and TRBJ2-7; TRBD1 is a possible D gene (6 bases). Trimming shortened V by 0 bases and J by 3 bases, and 12 bases separated the two germline ends. The germline V gene encodes CDR1 MNHEY and CDR2 SVGAGI. The CDR3 runs to 15 residues. CDR3 residues: CASSYSSHRVYEQYF. The CDR3 region has the DNA TGTGCCAGCAGTTACTCGAGCCACAGGGTCTACGAGCAGTACTTC.

Only a few counts were recorded for this clonotype. The chain combines TRBV7-6 with TRBJ2-7; 10 bases agree with TRBD1. The J segment lost 2 bases and the V segment lost 1 base, leaving 11 bases of the junction unmatched. This CDR3 spans 18 amino acids. CDR1 and CDR2 from the germline V gene are SGHVS and FNYEAQ. The CDR3 bases are TGTGCCAGCAGCTTAGGAGTATCGGGACAGGGGAGAACCTACGAGCAGTACTTC. Translating it yields CASSLGVSGQGRTYEQYF.

A few counts support this clonotype. The J gene is TRBJ1-2, the V gene TRBV3-1; 7 bases match TRBD1. The CDR3 extends over 17 amino acids. Germline V gene data show CDR1 as LGHDT and CDR2 as YNNKEL (reference sequence). J gave up 4 bases and V 5 bases, and 16 bases lay outside the gene matches. CDR3 sequence reads: CASSSHPDRQGPYGYTF. In DNA, the CDR3 is TGTGCCAGCAGCTCCCACCCCGATCGACAGGGTCCCTATGGCTACACCTTC.

This clonotype was detected a few times. This chain connects TRBV29-1 to TRBJ2-7; D gene unclear. Trimming shortened V by 7 bases and J by 3 bases, and 13 bases separated the two germline ends. CDR1 is SQVTM and CDR2 is ANQGSEA in the germline V gene. The CDR3 consists of 12 residues. The CDR3 region has the DNA TGCAGCGCCCTGTCCGACGGCTACGAGCAGTACTTC. Its protein product is CSALSDGYEQYF.

This clonotype was counted ten times or more. This chain links TRBV6-2 or TRBV6-3 with TRBJ2-7; D is possibly TRBD1 or TRBD2 (5 bases each). V dropped 0 bases and J dropped 6 bases, with 9 bases sitting between them. The CDR3 spans 13 residues. CDR1 and CDR2 (germline): MNHEY, SVGEGT. The CDR3 DNA reads TGTGCCAGCAGTTACTCAGAGGGGCGCGAGCAGTACTTC. Its protein is CASSYSEGREQYF.

The chain uses TRBV19 and TRBJ1-1, with D maybe TRBD1 (5 bases). Germline V lookup: CDR1 LNHDA, CDR2 SQIVND (reference sequence). Trimming removed 6 bases from V and 1 base from J, with 12 bases in between. This CDR3 is 14 amino acids long. Here the CDR3 reads CASRWGRTNTEAFF. DNA of the CDR3: TGTGCCAGTAGATGGGGACGTACGAACACTGAAGCTTTCTTT.

In this sample, this clonotype turned up many times. The V gene is TRBV6-1, the J gene TRBJ1-2; D is possibly TRBD1 (6 bases). The germline V gene encodes CDR1 MNHNS and CDR2 SASEGT. V was shortened by 6 bases and J by 3 bases, with 14 bases between the two germline ends. The CDR3 length is 14 residues. In DNA form, the CDR3 reads TGTGCCAGCAGGGGGATGGCAGGGGACTATGGCTACACCTTC. As protein: CASRGMAGDYGYTF.

This clonotype was found many times. The V and J genes are TRBV12-5 and TRBJ1-1, with TRBD1 identical over 7 bases. V dropped 9 bases and J dropped 0; count of bases not matched to a gene: 13. CDR1 and CDR2 from the germline V gene are LGHNT and FRNRAP. This CDR3 region has 16 residues. The CDR3 region has the DNA TGTGCTAGGATGGGGACAGCCTATGAGTTGAACACTGAAGCTTTCTTT. This encodes CARMGTAYELNTEAFF.

This clonotype has just a few counts. V usage is TRBV6-9 and J usage is TRBJ2-7; D gene unclear. From germline, CDR1 is MNHGY and CDR2 SVAAGI. The CDR3 has 14 residues. Trimming took 3 bases from V and 2 from J, leaving 11 bases between them. CDR3 protein: CASSYQGYTYEQYF. In nucleotides, the CDR3 is TGTGCCAGCAGTTACCAAGGGTATACCTACGAGCAGTACTTC.

This clonotype appeared a few times. The chain uses TRBV24-1 and TRBJ2-2, with a possible D match to TRBD1 (6 bases). CDR1 KGHDR and CDR2 SFDVKD come from the germline V gene. The CDR3 spans 14 residues. The V gene lost 5 bases and the J gene lost 4 bases, with 10 bases spanning the gap. Here the CDR3 reads CATSGGGRTGELFF. The CDR3 DNA follows: TGTGCCACCAGTGGAGGGGGACGCACCGGGGAGCTGTTTTTT.

This clonotype has a count of ten or more. This chain links TRBV20-1 with TRBJ2-7; 10 bases fit TRBD1. The ends lost 0 bases at V and 4 bases at J; junction bases unmatched: 6. The germline CDR1 and CDR2 sequences are DFQATT and SNEGSKA (reference sequence). The CDR3 runs to 15 residues. CDR3 bases: TGCAGTGCTAGAGAGACCGGGACAGGGGATTACGAGCAGTACTTC. This translates into CSARETGTGDYEQYF.

The rearrangement joins TRBV20-1 to TRBJ1-2; TRBD1 matches at 10 bases. CDR1 and CDR2 from the germline V gene are DFQATT and SNEGSKA (reference sequence). This CDR3 comprises 15 residues. V lost 4 bases to trimming and J lost 6 bases; unmatched junction nucleotides: 11. The CDR3 nucleotides are TGCAGTGCTATAACAACCGGGACAGGGGAGCATGGCTACACCTTC. Translated, it gives CSAITTGTGEHGYTF.

This clonotype has at least ten counts. The chain couples TRBV28 to TRBJ2-5; D remains unclear. Trimming removed 3 bases from V and 2 bases from J, with 10 bases in between. There are 14 residues in the CDR3. The germline gives CDR1 MDHEN, CDR2 SYDVKM. The CDR3 DNA sequence: TGTGCCAGCAGTTTGGTTGGGGTACAAGAGACCCAGTACTTC. It codes for CASSLVGVQETQYF.

This clonotype came up many times. V usage is TRBV20-1 and J usage is TRBJ1-1; 7 bases are a match to TRBD1. The CDR3 is 13 amino acids. V dropped 0 bases and J dropped 5; count of bases not matched to a gene: 3. Germline CDR1 and CDR2: DFQATT and SNEGSKA (reference sequence). The CDR3 loop is CSARDAGGTEAFF. CDR3 DNA sequence: TGCAGTGCTAGAGATGCAGGGGGAACTGAAGCTTTCTTT.

The CDR3 here is CASSLDSWRTEAFF. The CDR3 bases are TGTGCCAGCAGCCTGGACTCCTGGAGGACTGAAGCTTTCTTT. The chain couples TRBV5-8 to TRBJ1-1; D gene ambiguous. Germline CDR1 SGHTS, CDR2 YDEGEE. The CDR3 loop spans 14 amino acids. The ends were cut back, 4 bases at V and 5 bases at J, with 15 bases in the middle.